Listed here is a single T cell receptor (beta chain). Its antigen is still unknown. Profiling relied on immunoSEQ multiplex PCR, and the TCRdb table lists in-frame clones only, not all of them. In the table there are under 5,000 clones, 97% of which are singletons. The sample comes from a study of naive CD8 T cells in extremely preterm neonates. Study-wide results and limits: Shared CDR3 nucleotide sequences: preterm roughly 2.7%, term approximately 0.4%, children 0.03%, adults around 0.0097%.

The germline gives CDR1 SNHLY, CDR2 FYNNEI. The CDR3 contains 18 residues. Trimming removed 4 bases from V and 2 bases from J; junction bases left unmatched: 12. The chain employs TRBV2 and TRBJ2-1; 9 bases line up with TRBD2. The sequenced material came from naive CD8+ T cells from blood. This receptor was taken from a human donor in good health. This chain's CDR3 is CASSGTPGLAGAYNEQFF. The CDR3 DNA is TGTGCCAGCAGTGGAACCCCGGGACTAGCTGGGGCCTACAATGAGCAGTTCTTC. Together with reference TRBV2 and TRBJ2-1, the CDR3 gives the full variable domain: EPEVTQTPSHQVTQMGQEVILRCVPISNHLYFYWYRQILGQKVEFLVSFYNNEISEKSEIFDDQFSVERPDGSNFTLKIRSTKLEDSAMYFCASSGTPGLAGAYNEQFFGPGTRLTVL.